This record concerns one T cell receptor beta chain sequence. Its antigen is not identified. The record originates from a study of vaccination and CD4 T cells after COVID-19. Study as a whole: Comprising six males and four females, the convalescent participants counted two Hispanic individuals among them.

Trimming removed 3 bases from V and 6 bases from J, with 17 bases in between. The CDR3 runs to 15 residues. CDR1 LNHDA and CDR2 SQIVND come from the germline V gene (reference sequence). MiXCR, applied by TCRdb to the PCR reads, yields one record per CDR3 protein. The data hold around 21,000 distinct CDR3 sequences, with roughly 63% observed a single time. The study's findings and limits: Post-vaccination, and not before, a median roughly 90% of reactive clones appeared in convalescent patients.

V gene TRBV19 combines with J gene TRBJ2-5; D gene ambiguous. This TCR was sampled from a human donor who had recovered from COVID-19. Sequences were derived from CD4+ T cells from blood, sampled after SARS-CoV-2 vaccination. The CDR3 coding sequence is TGTGCCAGTAGTATGAACCTCGAACGGGCCAAGACCCAGTACTTC. Encoded protein: CASSMNLERAKTQYF.